Following are 20 T cell receptor beta chains from one sample sequenced in a study of blood T cell repertoires in COVID-19. Profiling relied on immunoSEQ multiplex PCR, and the TCRdb table lists in-frame clones only, not all of them. The data hold roughly 87,000 clones, with 60% to 80% observed a single time. The sample was peripheral blood. The source is a woman between 50 and 59 years old with acute or convalescent COVID-19.

The chain carries TRBV11-1 and TRBJ1-2, with 8 bases lining up with TRBD1. V was pared by 2 bases and J by 7 bases, with 9 bases of the junction left unmatched. The CDR3 has 15 amino acids. The germline CDR1 and CDR2 sequences are SGHAT and FQDESV (reference sequence). In DNA, the CDR3 is TGTGCCAGCAGCTTAAATTCCGGGCAGGGGGCTGGCTACACCTTC. Translated: CASSLNSGQGAGYTF.

The chain joins TRBV12-3 or TRBV12-4 to TRBJ1-1, with 8 bases aligning to TRBD1. The CDR3 loop spans 13 amino acids. V trimming: 5 bases; J trimming: 3 bases; junction bases outside the gene matches: 2. The chain's CDR3 is CASSPDRDTEAFF. The CDR3 nucleotides read TGTGCCAGCAGTCCGGACAGGGACACTGAAGCTTTCTTT.

The V gene is TRBV3-1 (or the pseudogene TRBV3-2), the J gene TRBJ1-6; 9 bases align to TRBD1. The CDR3 spans 16 residues. Germline V gene data show CDR1 as LGHDT and CDR2 as YNNKEL (reference sequence). With V trimmed by 1 base and J by 9 bases, 7 bases remained unmatched. The CDR3: CASSQAGTGKVSPLHF. The DNA of the CDR3 is TGTGCCAGCAGCCAAGCAGGGACAGGGAAAGTTTCACCCCTCCACTTT.

The genes are TRBV29-1 and TRBJ1-2; TRBD1 matches 8 bases. The CDR3 is 12 residues long. Unmatched junction bases numbered 1, after V lost 7 bases and J lost 0 bases. Germline V gene data show CDR1 as SQVTM and CDR2 as ANQGSEA. CDR3 sequence (DNA): TGCAGCGCGACAGGGGCTAACTATGGCTACACCTTC. The encoded protein is CSATGANYGYTF.

CDR3 loop: CASSYGTPSGANVLTF. CDR3 in DNA: TGTGCCAGCAGTTACGGTACACCCTCTGGGGCCAACGTCCTGACTTTC. The chain combines TRBV6-5 with TRBJ2-6, with D unclear. Germline-derived CDR1 and CDR2 are MNHEY and SVGAGI. The CDR3 has 16 amino acids. V lost 2 bases to trimming and J lost 0 bases, with 8 bases between them.

The chain links TRBV24-1 to TRBJ2-2; possibly TRBD1 for D (5 bases). This CDR3 region has 16 residues. Trimming cost V 3 bases and J 1 base, with 11 bases left between them. In germline, CDR1 is KGHDR, CDR2 SFDVKD. CDR3 nucleotides: TGTGCCACCAGTGATCCCCGACAGTGGAACACCGGGGAGCTGTTTTTT. This gives the protein CATSDPRQWNTGELFF.

The V call is TRBV19, the J call TRBJ1-2; D remains unclear. This CDR3 has 16 residues. The V end lost 7 bases, the J end lost 5 bases, and 23 bases lay between the germline ends. Germline V gives CDR1 LNHDA, CDR2 SQIVND (reference sequence). The CDR3 reads CASTRYSGRQDYGYTF. The CDR3 nucleotides read TGTGCCAGTACCAGGTACAGTGGCAGGCAGGATTATGGCTACACCTTC.

The chain uses TRBV28 and TRBJ1-5; D remains ambiguous. Deletions cut 4 bases from V and 11 bases from J, with 9 bases between. The CDR3 is 11 amino acids. Germline CDR1 MDHEN, CDR2 SYDVKM. The CDR3 is CASSYISAQHF. The DNA of the CDR3 is TGTGCCAGCAGTTATATCTCGGCCCAGCATTTT. Full variable domain (remainder filled in from reference TRBV28 and TRBJ1-5): DVKVTQSSRYLVKRTGEKVFLECVQDMDHENMFWYRQDPGLGLRLIYFSYDVKMKEKGDIPEGYSVSREKKERFSLILESASTNQTSMYLCASSYISAQHFGDGTRLSIL.

V is TRBV6-6 and J is TRBJ2-1; perhaps TRBD2 as D (7 bases). Germline CDR1 reads MNHNY; CDR2 reads SVGAGI (reference sequence). The CDR3 runs to 14 residues. V lost 7 bases and J lost 7, with 17 bases in between. The CDR3 is CASTMGGGANEQFF. For the CDR3, the DNA is TGTGCCAGCACTATGGGTGGGGGGGCGAATGAGCAGTTCTTC.

The chain uses TRBV6-1 and TRBJ2-3, with 13 bases that match TRBD2. The CDR3 length is 17 residues. CDR1 and CDR2 from the germline V gene are MNHNS and SASEGT. V gave up 4 bases and J gave up 3 bases; unmatched junction bases: 7. CDR3 nucleotide sequence: TGTGCCAGCAGTGTAGGACTAGCGGGGGCCGGGACAGATACGCAGTATTTT. This sequence encodes CASSVGLAGAGTDTQYF.

The chain recombines TRBV4-3 with TRBJ2-2; weak D call: TRBD1 (6 bases). The germline V gene has CDR1 LGHNA and CDR2 YSLEER. This CDR3 spans 15 amino acids. With 4 bases removed from V and 8 bases from J, the gap between germline ends came to 17 bases. The CDR3 DNA reads as TGCGCCAGCAGCCGAAATCTAGGGGGACCGGGGGAGCTGTTTTTT. This encodes CASSRNLGGPGELFF.

The rearrangement uses TRBV7-9 and TRBJ2-2, with a tentative D call TRBD2 (6 bases). In germline, CDR1 is SEHNR, CDR2 FQNEAQ (reference sequence). Trimming pared 4 bases from V and 6 bases from J, leaving 12 bases between. CDR3 length: 14 residues. Here the CDR3 reads CASSWVGGPGELFF. CDR3 DNA sequence: TGTGCCAGCAGCTGGGTCGGAGGGCCCGGGGAGCTGTTTTTT. Based on the CDR3 plus reference TRBV7-9 and TRBJ2-2, the full variable domain is DTGVSQNPRHKITKRGQNVTFRCDPISEHNRLYWYRQTLGQGPEFLTYFQNEAQLEKSRLLSDRFSAERPKGSFSTLEIQRTEQGDSAMYLCASSWVGGPGELFFGEGSRLTVL.

The chain is built from TRBV5-1 and TRBJ2-5, with 12 bases matching TRBD2. The germline V gene encodes CDR1 SGHRS and CDR2 YFSETQ. CDR3 length: 16 amino acids. The trim removed 3 bases at V and 2 bases at J, leaving 5 bases unmatched. In DNA form, the CDR3 reads TGCGCCAGCAGCTCGACTAGCGGGGGTATACAAGAGACCCAGTACTTC. It translates to CASSSTSGGIQETQYF.

V and J are TRBV11-2 and TRBJ1-1, with unresolved D. Trimming left V 0 bases short and J 5 bases short, with 13 bases between. Germline V lookup: CDR1 SGHAT, CDR2 FQNNGV. The CDR3 runs 15 residues. CDR3 bases: TGTGCCAGCAGCTTAGATCCCTCCTTGAGAACTGAAGCTTTCTTT. This translates into CASSLDPSLRTEAFF.

This chain uses TRBV4-2 with TRBJ1-4; TRBD1 might be the D (5 bases). The CDR3 extends over 17 amino acids. V gave up 0 bases and J gave up 0 bases, with 11 bases separating them. Germline V gives CDR1 LGHNA, CDR2 YNFKEQ. The CDR3 reads CASSQEGPVATNEKLFF. The CDR3 DNA sequence: TGTGCCAGCAGCCAAGAGGGGCCGGTAGCAACTAATGAAAAACTGTTTTTT.

A remark on this clone: The same CDR3 is also encoded by other DNA sequences in this sample. The rearrangement joins TRBV2 to TRBJ1-4; 11 bases align to TRBD1. CDR1 is SNHLY and CDR2 is FYNNEI in the germline V gene. With V trimmed by 9 bases and J by 8 bases, 5 bases remained unmatched. The CDR3 loop spans 13 amino acids. The CDR3 protein is CASRGQGGEKLFF. As DNA, the CDR3 is TGTGCCAGTCGGGGACAGGGGGGCGAAAAACTGTTTTTT.

V usage is TRBV28 and J usage is TRBJ1-1, with D unresolved. Trimming removed 7 bases at V and 4 bases at J, with 16 bases between. CDR1 is MDHEN and CDR2 is SYDVKM in the germline V gene. The CDR3 has 14 residues. The CDR3 is CASTEPGMGTEAFF. CDR3 DNA sequence: TGTGCCAGCACAGAACCCGGGATGGGCACTGAAGCTTTCTTT.

In this sample, this clone turned up many times. The chain is built from TRBV7-6 and TRBJ1-6, with a tentative D call TRBD1 (5 bases). The CDR3 has 15 residues. The germline V gene has CDR1 SGHVS and CDR2 FNYEAQ. The ends were cut back, 4 bases at V and 7 bases at J, with 14 bases in the middle. Here the CDR3 reads CASSSSGLLNSPLHF. CDR3 coding DNA: TGTGCCAGCAGCTCGTCGGGACTCCTAAATTCACCCCTCCACTTT.

This rearrangement joins TRBV3-1 (or the pseudogene TRBV3-2) to TRBJ1-6; D gene uncertain. The germline V gene encodes CDR1 LGHDT and CDR2 YNNKEL (reference sequence). V gave up 5 bases and J gave up 7 bases, with 9 bases separating them. This CDR3 is built from 13 residues. CDR3 bases: TGTGCCAGCAGCGCCGCCAGGAATTCACCCCTCCACTTT. This codes for CASSAARNSPLHF.

This rearrangement joins TRBV12-3 or TRBV12-4 to TRBJ1-2; TRBD1 aligns across 7 bases. This CDR3 is built from 13 residues. V gave up 6 bases and J gave up 3 bases; unmatched junction bases: 4. The CDR3 coding sequence is TGTGCCAGCAGCCAGGGGGGAGACTATGGCTACACCTTC. This sequence encodes CASSQGGDYGYTF.